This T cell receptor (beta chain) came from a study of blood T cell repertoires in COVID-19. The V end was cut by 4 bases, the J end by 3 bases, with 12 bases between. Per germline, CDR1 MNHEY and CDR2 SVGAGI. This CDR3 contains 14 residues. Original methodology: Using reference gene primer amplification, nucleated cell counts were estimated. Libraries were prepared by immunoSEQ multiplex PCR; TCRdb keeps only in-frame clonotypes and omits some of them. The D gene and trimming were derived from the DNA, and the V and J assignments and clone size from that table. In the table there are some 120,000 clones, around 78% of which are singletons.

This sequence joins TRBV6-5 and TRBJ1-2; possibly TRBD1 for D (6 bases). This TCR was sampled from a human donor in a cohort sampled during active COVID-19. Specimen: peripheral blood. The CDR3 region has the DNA TGTGCCAGCAGTTCCCGGACAGACTACTATGGCTACACCTTC. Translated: CASSSRTDYYGYTF.